Following are 18 T cell receptor beta chains from one sample sequenced in a study of shared clonotypes between healthy human individuals (TCRdb year 2020). To prepare the library, the immunoSEQ multiplex PCR assay was applied. Not all clones reach the TCRdb copy of this immuneACCESS table, which keeps in-frame sequences only. Checked studies attribute under half of the gap to unresolved V genes and leave the rest unexplained. Here the sample has roughly 1,100,000 clones; about 75% occur a single time. About 1.5% of the sample is taken by the ten largest. The specimen sequenced was memory CD4+ T cells sorted from blood. The cell subset or site label corresponds to: CD45RA-negative fraction. Receptor source: a man between 18 and 35 years old in good health.

This sequence joins TRBV5-1 and TRBJ1-1; 9 bases agree with TRBD1. V shed 4 bases and J 1 base; nucleotides not matched to a gene: 5. The CDR3 has 15 residues. CDR1 SGHRS and CDR2 YFSETQ come from the germline V gene. The CDR3 bases are TGCGCCAGCAGCCCGGCGGGACAGGGGAACACTGAAGCTTTCTTT. Translation: CASSPAGQGNTEAFF.

V is TRBV29-1 and J is TRBJ2-5; weak D call: TRBD2 (6 bases). V gave up 7 bases and J gave up 4 bases, with 16 bases separating them. This CDR3 region has 13 residues. From germline, CDR1 is SQVTM and CDR2 ANQGSEA. The CDR3 loop is CSAIRTTVETQYF. DNA for the CDR3: TGCAGCGCCATCCGGACTACTGTAGAGACCCAGTACTTC.

This clone showed up just once. The CDR3 here is CASSQSGTGGYEQYF. The DNA of the CDR3 is TGCGCCAGCAGCCAGTCCGGGACAGGGGGATACGAGCAGTACTTC. V and J are TRBV4-1 and TRBJ2-7; the match to TRBD1 covers 11 bases. The germline V gene has CDR1 MGHRA and CDR2 YSYEKL. J lost 4 bases, V lost 3 bases, and 5 bases had no gene match. The CDR3 totals 15 residues.

This clone showed up many times. The J gene is TRBJ1-6, the V gene TRBV10-3, with D perhaps matching TRBD1 (5 bases). V lost 8 bases and J 5 bases, leaving 7 bases between the germline ends. The germline V gene has CDR1 ENHRY and CDR2 SYGVKD. The CDR3 is 12 amino acids. The CDR3: CAIARDNSPLHF. The CDR3 DNA follows: TGTGCCATCGCCAGGGATAATTCACCCCTCCACTTT.

This chain uses TRBV5-1 with TRBJ1-1, with D possibly matching TRBD1 (5 bases). The CDR3 has 13 residues. V was pared by 4 bases and J by 7 bases, with 14 bases between. Germline V gene data show CDR1 as SGHRS and CDR2 as YFSETQ. CDR3 coding DNA: TGCGCCAGCAGCGACCAGGGAGCCAATGAAGCTTTCTTT. Its translation is CASSDQGANEAFF.

A few counts support this clone. The chain employs TRBV19 and TRBJ1-1; D is ambiguous. V was pared by 5 bases and J by 4 bases, with 11 bases between. CDR3 length: 13 amino acids. Per germline, CDR1 LNHDA and CDR2 SQIVND (reference sequence). This CDR3 reads CASSLQTRTEAFF. The CDR3 DNA reads TGTGCCAGTAGTCTACAGACCCGCACTGAAGCTTTCTTT.

This rearrangement joins TRBV4-3 to TRBJ2-3, with a weak D call TRBD2 (7 bases). The CDR3 length is 17 residues. Trimming shortened V by 0 bases and J by 0 bases, and 13 bases separated the two germline ends. Germline V CDR1 and CDR2: LGHNA, YSLEER. CDR3 nucleotides: TGCGCCAGCAGCCAAGAGTCGGGGGGCGATAGCACAGATACGCAGTATTTT. This translates into CASSQESGGDSTDTQYF.

Here the CDR3 reads CASRSSTSEGETQYF. CDR3 DNA: TGTGCCAGCCGGTCCTCTACTAGCGAAGGAGAGACCCAGTACTTC. The genes are TRBV2 and TRBJ2-5; the match to TRBD2 covers 7 bases. The ends lost 8 bases at V and 4 bases at J; junction bases unmatched: 13. The CDR3 spans 15 residues. Germline V gene data show CDR1 as SNHLY and CDR2 as FYNNEI.

This chain links TRBV30 with TRBJ1-6; D is undetermined. Germline CDR1 is GTSNPN and CDR2 is SVGIG (reference sequence). The CDR3 spans 14 residues. Trimming removed 1 base at V and 7 bases at J, with 11 bases between. CDR3 DNA: TGTGCCTGGAGTGGGGCCAGCGTAAATTCACCCCTCCACTTT. Translated: CAWSGASVNSPLHF.

Concerning this clone: This sample also contains other DNA sequences that code for the same CDR3. This chain links TRBV7-9 with TRBJ2-5; D ambiguous. V gave up 4 bases and J gave up 4 bases, with 7 bases separating them. CDR3 size: 12 residues. The germline CDR1 and CDR2 sequences are SEHNR and FQNEAQ (reference sequence). The chain's CDR3 is CASSSLLETQYF. The DNA for the CDR3 is TGTGCCAGCAGCTCGCTCCTAGAGACCCAGTACTTC.

The chain carries TRBV7-9 and TRBJ2-7; the match to TRBD1 covers 9 bases. The J segment lost 6 bases and the V segment lost 5 bases, leaving 11 bases of the junction unmatched. Germline V gives CDR1 SEHNR, CDR2 FQNEAQ (reference sequence). The CDR3 is 15 residues long. Here the CDR3 DNA reads TGTGCCAGCAGCGCAGCTGGGACAGGGTCGGGCGAGCAGTACTTC. This codes for CASSAAGTGSGEQYF.

The chain couples TRBV4-1 to TRBJ2-5, with 8 bases that match TRBD2. Germline V gene sequence: CDR1 MGHRA, CDR2 YSYEKL. The J segment lost 11 bases and the V segment lost 4 bases, leaving 9 bases of the junction unmatched. This CDR3 is 13 amino acids long. The CDR3 here is CASSLVAGREQYF. The CDR3 coding sequence is TGCGCCAGCAGCCTGGTAGCGGGAAGGGAGCAGTACTTC.

The J gene is TRBJ1-4, the V gene TRBV30, with 10 bases matching TRBD1. Trimming at V came to 3 bases and at J to 7 bases, leaving 5 bases not matched to a gene. The CDR3 loop spans 14 amino acids. CDR1 GTSNPN and CDR2 SVGIG come from the germline V gene (reference sequence). For the CDR3, the DNA is TGTGCCTGGAGGAAAGACAGGGGGCTTGAAAAACTGTTTTTT. It codes for CAWRKDRGLEKLFF.

J is TRBJ2-3 and V is TRBV11-2, with 8 positions matching TRBD2. Losses at the gene ends were 8 bases for V and 6 bases for J; bases not matched to a gene: 13. Germline CDR1 is SGHAT and CDR2 is FQNNGV. The CDR3 has 15 amino acids. The CDR3: CASSQTGTSYDTQYF. CDR3 DNA: TGTGCCAGCTCACAAACCGGGACTAGTTACGATACGCAGTATTTT.

This sequence joins TRBV7-8 and TRBJ2-7; D call uncertain. The CDR3 length is 14 residues. Germline CDR1 SGHVS, CDR2 FQNEAQ. V lost 3 bases to trimming and J lost 2 bases, with 11 bases between them. CDR3 DNA sequence: TGTGCCAGCAGCTTTTCTAAAGGTGCCTACGAGCAGTACTTC. This sequence encodes CASSFSKGAYEQYF.

This clone has just one count. CDR3 coding DNA: TGTGCCAGCAGCGTAGGTACAGGGGAAGTTTCCTCCACAGATACGCAGTATTTT. This gives the protein CASSVGTGEVSSTDTQYF. This chain links TRBV9 with TRBJ2-3, with TRBD1 matching 7 bases. V shed 0 bases, J shed 2 bases, and the junction held 12 bases outside the gene matches. The CDR3 covers 18 residues. Germline V CDR1 and CDR2: SGDLS, YYNGEE.

The chain combines TRBV5-8 with TRBJ1-3; TRBD1 might be the D (5 bases). CDR1 and CDR2 (germline): SGHTS, YDEGEE. The CDR3 covers 15 residues. V gave up 2 bases and J gave up 0 bases, with 9 bases separating them. CDR3 in DNA: TGTGCCAGCAGCTTCGGGACCTACTCTGGAAACACCATATATTTT. Translated: CASSFGTYSGNTIYF. Full variable domain (remainder filled in from reference TRBV5-8 and TRBJ1-3): EAGVTQSPTHLIKTRGQQATLRCSPISGHTSVYWYQQALGLGLQFLLWYDEGEERNRGNFPPRFSGRQFPNYSSELNVNALELEDSALYLCASSFGTYSGNTIYFGEGSWLTVV.

The rearrangement links TRBV5-6 to TRBJ1-2; a weak D match, TRBD1 (5 bases). The length of the CDR3 is 16 residues. V was trimmed by 6 bases and J by 4 bases, leaving 22 bases between them. CDR1 SGHDT and CDR2 YYEEEE come from the germline V gene. In nucleotides, the CDR3 is TGTGCCAGCAATGGTCGCGGGACCTCGGTCGGCTATGGCTACACCTTC. The encoded protein is CASNGRGTSVGYGYTF.